Following are 16 T cell receptor beta chains from one sample sequenced in a study of cytomegalovirus exposure and HLA in healthy donors. A multiplex PCR was run with 60 Vbeta primers and 13 Jbeta primers. Sequencing was performed with immunoSEQ multiplex PCR; in TCRdb, only in-frame clones are kept and a portion is missing. The table lists 100,000 to 150,000 clones, about 83% of them singletons. The sequencing sample was made of PBMCs. The receptors derive from a woman younger than 45 in good health and CMV-seronegative.

This sequence joins TRBV5-4 and TRBJ2-2; 8 nucleotides agree with TRBD1. The junction had 12 bases not matched to a gene; V was cut back by 1 base and J by 7 bases. Germline V gene data show CDR1 as SGHNT and CDR2 as YYREEE (reference sequence). CDR3 length: 17 amino acids. For the CDR3, the DNA is TGTGCCAGCAGCTTGAGGGCCAGGGGGCGTTACGGCGGGGAGCTGTTTTTT. Amino acids: CASSLRARGRYGGELFF.

This chain joins TRBV25-1 and TRBJ2-1; 10 bases map to TRBD2. Trimming cost V 7 bases and J 5 bases; bases outside gene matches: 8. Germline lookup yields CDR1 MGHDK and CDR2 SYGVNS. The CDR3 runs 15 residues. CDR3 region: CASTSSGGPNNEQFF. The DNA of the CDR3 is TGTGCCAGCACATCTAGCGGGGGCCCCAACAATGAGCAGTTCTTC.

The CDR3: CASSLVFDNEQFF. CDR3 DNA sequence: TGTGCCAGCAGCTTAGTTTTCGACAATGAGCAGTTCTTC. The chain combines TRBV7-9 with TRBJ2-1, with no clear D. CDR1 is SEHNR, CDR2 FQNEAQ, per germline (reference sequence). This CDR3 has 13 residues. V was trimmed by 1 base and J by 5 bases, leaving 6 bases between them. The entire variable domain, with the rest obtained from reference TRBV7-9 and TRBJ2-1, is as follows: DTGVSQNPRHKITKRGQNVTFRCDPISEHNRLYWYRQTLGQGPEFLTYFQNEAQLEKSRLLSDRFSAERPKGSFSTLEIQRTEQGDSAMYLCASSLVFDNEQFFGPGTRLTVL.

The chain couples TRBV7-2 to TRBJ1-1, with D perhaps TRBD1 (5 bases). The CDR3 totals 12 residues. Deletions cut 5 bases from V and 5 bases from J, with 9 bases between. CDR1 is SGHTA and CDR2 is FQGNSA in the germline V gene. This chain's CDR3 is CASSTGGTEAFF. In DNA, the CDR3 is TGTGCCAGCAGCACGGGGGGGACTGAAGCTTTCTTT.

This chain connects TRBV5-1 to TRBJ2-5; 12 bases are a match to TRBD2. CDR3 size: 16 residues. Germline V gene data show CDR1 as SGHRS and CDR2 as YFSETQ. The ends lost 2 bases at V and 5 bases at J; junction bases unmatched: 7. The CDR3 spells CASSLRLAGVGETQYF. CDR3 nucleotide sequence: TGCGCCAGCAGCTTAAGACTAGCGGGAGTGGGCGAGACCCAGTACTTC. Full variable domain (remainder filled in from reference TRBV5-1 and TRBJ2-5): KAGVTQTPRYLIKTRGQQVTLSCSPISGHRSVSWYQQTPGQGLQFLFEYFSETQRNKGNFPGRFSGRQFSNSRSEMNVSTLELGDSALYLCASSLRLAGVGETQYFGPGTRLLVL.

The rearrangement joins TRBV29-1 to TRBJ1-2; TRBD1 aligns across 8 bases. Unmatched junction bases numbered 7, after V lost 6 bases and J lost 1 base. The CDR3 sequence is 14 residues long. The germline V gene has CDR1 SQVTM and CDR2 ANQGSEA. The CDR3 DNA follows: TGCAGCGTCGGGCAGGGGGCCTATAACTATGGCTACACCTTC. It codes for CSVGQGAYNYGYTF.

On this clone itself: Different DNA sequences within this sample yield the same CDR3. The genes are TRBV4-1 and TRBJ2-1; 9 bases agree with TRBD2. V shed 4 bases, J shed 6 bases, and the junction held 13 bases outside the gene matches. In germline, CDR1 is MGHRA, CDR2 YSYEKL. The CDR3 spans 17 residues. Written as DNA, the CDR3 is TGCGCCAGCAGCCCGGGACTAGCAGGGGGATGGGGCAATGAGCAGTTCTTC. Protein: CASSPGLAGGWGNEQFF.

CDR3 region: CASSVQGAANSPLHF. The DNA of the CDR3 is TGTGCCAGCAGTGTCCAGGGGGCGGCGAATTCACCCCTCCACTTT. J is TRBJ1-6 and V is TRBV2; 8 nucleotides agree with TRBD1. CDR3 size: 15 residues. The V gene end was trimmed by 4 bases and the J gene end by 7 bases; junction bases not matched to a gene: 6. Looked up from germline, CDR1 is SNHLY and CDR2 is FYNNEI.

This clone came up once. The chain joins TRBV4-1 to TRBJ2-1; 7 bases fit TRBD2. V trimming: 4 bases; J trimming: 6 bases; junction bases outside the gene matches: 18. Germline values: CDR1 MGHRA, CDR2 YSYEKL. This CDR3 region has 18 residues. CDR3 DNA sequence: TGCGCCAGCAGCCCTACGGCTCGGGTGAGCGGGACTCGCAATGAGCAGTTCTTC. It translates to CASSPTARVSGTRNEQFF.

CDR3 in DNA: TGTGCCAGCAGTTTAACGGGCAGGGGAGGGTATCAGCCCCAGCATTTT. Amino acid sequence: CASSLTGRGGYQPQHF. V gene TRBV27 combines with J gene TRBJ1-5, with D tentatively TRBD1 (6 bases). Trimming stripped 2 bases from V and 5 bases from J, with 16 bases between. The CDR3 is made up of 16 amino acids. Germline assignment: CDR1 MNHEY and CDR2 SMNVEV (reference sequence).

The gene calls are TRBV28 and TRBJ1-1; no clear D gene. V was shortened by 5 bases and J by 6 bases, with 13 bases between the two germline ends. The CDR3 loop spans 13 amino acids. CDR1 and CDR2 from the germline V gene are MDHEN and SYDVKM. The CDR3 DNA reads TGTGCCAGCAGTGCACATGGCGGTCCTGAAGCTTTCTTT. It encodes CASSAHGGPEAFF.

This CDR3 reads CASSYEGGMADTQYF. The CDR3 bases are TGTGCCAGCAGTTACGAAGGGGGTATGGCAGATACGCAGTATTTT. The rearrangement uses TRBV6-6 and TRBJ2-3, with D possibly matching TRBD1 (6 bases). The V end lost 2 bases, the J end lost 4 bases, and 13 bases lay between the germline ends. CDR3 length: 15 residues. Looked up from germline, CDR1 is MNHNY and CDR2 is SVGAGI (reference sequence).

The chain combines TRBV29-1 with TRBJ2-7; D possibly corresponds to TRBD1 (5 bases). The V gene's germline CDR1 is SQVTM and CDR2 ANQGSEA. This CDR3 contains 14 residues. With 3 bases removed from V and 5 bases from J, the gap between germline ends came to 17 bases. CDR3 DNA: TGCAGCGTTGACTGGGCAGGGCAGGTCAACGAGCAGTACTTC. Its translation: CSVDWAGQVNEQYF.

This chain connects TRBV19 to TRBJ2-1, with 9 bases that match TRBD1. Germline values: CDR1 LNHDA, CDR2 SQIVND (reference sequence). There are 15 residues in the CDR3. V lost 5 bases to trimming and J lost 3 bases; unmatched junction nucleotides: 5. The CDR3 loop reads CASSLDRGFYNEQFF. The CDR3 nucleotides read TGTGCCAGTAGTCTGGACAGGGGATTCTACAATGAGCAGTTCTTC. Looking up the rest from reference TRBV19 and TRBJ2-1 gives the full variable domain: DGGITQSPKYLFRKEGQNVTLSCEQNLNHDAMYWYRQDPGQGLRLIYYSQIVNDFQKGDIAEGYSVSREKKESFPLTVTSAQKNPTAFYLCASSLDRGFYNEQFFGPGTRLTVL.

This clone was seen more than once but under ten times. The chain uses TRBV19 and TRBJ1-1; D may be TRBD1 (6 bases). Germline CDR1 is LNHDA and CDR2 is SQIVND (reference sequence). The CDR3 sequence is 16 residues long. V was pared by 3 bases and J by 3 bases, with 17 bases between. CDR3 DNA: TGTGCCAGTAGTATGAGTAGGCAGGGGCGACACACTGAAGCTTTCTTT. It translates to CASSMSRQGRHTEAFF.

The chain combines TRBV5-1 with TRBJ2-1; D might be TRBD2 (6 bases). CDR3 length equals 17 residues. The germline V gene has CDR1 SGHRS and CDR2 YFSETQ. V was pared by 4 bases and J by 5 bases, with 22 bases between. CDR3 loop: CASSGGLLRDQDNEQFF. In nucleotides, the CDR3 is TGCGCCAGCAGCGGAGGGCTTTTGCGGGATCAGGACAATGAGCAGTTCTTC.